One sample yielded the 9 T cell receptor beta chains listed below, sequenced in a study of cytomegalovirus exposure and HLA in healthy donors. Assay: immunoSEQ multiplex PCR; the TCRdb copy retains only in-frame clones and omits some. The table shows 50,000 to 70,000 clones, with 85% to 95% occurring only once. The specimen sequenced was PBMCs. Source of these receptors: a woman under 30 in good health and CMV-seropositive.

This chain connects TRBV7-2 to TRBJ2-7; D call uncertain. Germline values: CDR1 SGHTA, CDR2 FQGNSA. The CDR3 is 14 amino acids. V lost 1 base, J lost 0 bases, and 7 bases lay in between. CDR3 sequence reads: CASSLGSYSYEQYF. CDR3 DNA sequence: TGTGCCAGCAGCTTAGGGTCCTACTCCTACGAGCAGTACTTC. Full variable domain (missing parts from reference TRBV7-2 and TRBJ2-7): GAGVSQSPSNKVTEKGKDVELRCDPISGHTALYWYRQSLGQGLEFLIYFQGNSAPDKSGLPSDRFSAERTGGSVSTLTIQRTQQEDSAVYLCASSLGSYSYEQYFGPGTRLTVT.

The V gene is TRBV23-1, the J gene TRBJ2-7, with D tentatively TRBD2 (6 bases). TRBV23-1 is recorded as an ORF, its role being uncertain. Trimming took off 2 bases at V and 0 bases at J, with 17 bases between the two ends. The CDR3 runs to 17 residues. The CDR3 nucleotides are TGCGCCAGCAGTCAAGCCACCGGGACTTTACCCTCCTACGAGCAGTACTTC. It encodes CASSQATGTLPSYEQYF.

J is TRBJ2-7 and V is TRBV14, with 10 bases identical to TRBD1. With V trimmed by 5 bases and J by 4 bases, 5 bases remained unmatched. From germline, CDR1 is SGHDN and CDR2 FVKESK. The CDR3 has 14 residues. The CDR3 DNA reads TGTGCCAGCAGCTCGACAGGGGGCGGGTACGAGCAGTACTTC. This translates into CASSSTGGGYEQYF.

V gene TRBV9 combines with J gene TRBJ2-3; 8 bases match TRBD2. The J segment lost 2 bases and the V segment lost 0 bases, leaving 5 bases of the junction unmatched. The CDR3 loop spans 16 amino acids. Germline values: CDR1 SGDLS, CDR2 YYNGEE. CDR3 nucleotides: TGTGCCAGCAGCGTAGGTGAGCGGGGGATCACAGATACGCAGTATTTT. Its translation: CASSVGERGITDTQYF.

The chain couples TRBV5-1 to TRBJ2-3; D uncertain. Germline values: CDR1 SGHRS, CDR2 YFSETQ. The ends were cut back, 0 bases at V and 5 bases at J, with 19 bases in the middle. The CDR3 covers 17 residues. CDR3 region: CASSLGGTLGSGDTQYF. The CDR3 DNA sequence: TGCGCCAGCAGCTTGGGAGGCACCCTAGGATCTGGAGATACGCAGTATTTT.

CDR3 DNA: TGTGCCAGCAGCTACGATCCTCAGGGGTTGGAGACCCAGTACTTC. Amino acids: CASSYDPQGLETQYF. The chain links TRBV7-2 to TRBJ2-5; D is perhaps TRBD1 (6 bases). Trimming removed 4 bases at V and 5 bases at J, with 17 bases between. Germline assignment: CDR1 SGHTA and CDR2 FQGNSA. The CDR3 consists of 15 residues.

The chain couples TRBV6-5 to TRBJ1-2; possible D gene TRBD1, 5 bases. Germline V gene data show CDR1 as MNHEY and CDR2 as SVGAGI. The CDR3 is 15 residues long. V lost 3 bases and J 3 bases, leaving 14 bases between the germline ends. The CDR3 loop is CASSYLQGGDYGYTF. In nucleotides, the CDR3 is TGTGCCAGCAGTTATCTCCAGGGAGGGGACTATGGCTACACCTTC.

This chain joins TRBV9 and TRBJ1-5; D is possibly TRBD1 (5 bases). With 4 bases removed from V and 9 bases from J, the gap between germline ends came to 17 bases. CDR1 and CDR2 from the germline V gene are SGDLS and YYNGEE. This CDR3 comprises 14 residues. The CDR3 region has the DNA TGTGCCAGCAGCCCACCAGGGAATAGGGGGCCCCAGCATTTT. It is translated as CASSPPGNRGPQHF.

The chain carries TRBV6-1 and TRBJ2-3; possible D gene TRBD2, 6 bases. Per germline, CDR1 MNHNS and CDR2 SASEGT. Deletions cut 2 bases from V and 3 bases from J, with 15 bases between. The CDR3 runs to 16 residues. CDR3 residues: CASSEISGGKTDTQYF. As DNA, the CDR3 is TGTGCCAGCAGTGAAATCAGTGGCGGGAAAACAGATACGCAGTATTTT.